These 26 T cell receptor beta chains were all obtained from the same sample, sequenced in a study of STAT3 mutations in large granular lymphocyte leukemia. Findings and caveats of the study: Every T-LGLL patient had at least one immunodominant TCRbeta clonotype.

Their antigen targets remain unknown. Measured with immunoSEQ multiplex PCR; TCRdb has only the in-frame clones, and not every one. This table has over 15,000 clones, about 90% appearing once. Sequencing was done on a sample of peripheral blood mononuclear cells. The source is a woman aged 45-65 years with T-cell large granular lymphocyte leukemia. Some clones in this sample may be carry-over from other donors' samples.

This clone was recorded once. V and J are TRBV19 and TRBJ1-4; the match to TRBD1 covers 7 bases. The V gene's germline CDR1 is LNHDA and CDR2 SQIVND (reference sequence). The CDR3 totals 13 residues. J gave up 7 bases and V 8 bases, and 7 bases lay outside the gene matches. The CDR3 loop is CASSTGSREKLFF. The DNA for the CDR3 is TGTGCCAGTTCGACAGGGTCCCGTGAAAAACTGTTTTTT.

The rearrangement joins TRBV2 to TRBJ1-5; D unclear. There are 15 residues in the CDR3. Germline V CDR1 and CDR2: SNHLY, FYNNEI. The V gene lost 4 bases and the J gene lost 0 bases, with 10 bases spanning the gap. The CDR3 sequence: CASSGDGPSNQPQHF. CDR3 in DNA: TGTGCCAGCAGTGGTGACGGGCCTAGCAATCAGCCCCAGCATTTT.

The gene calls are TRBV15 and TRBJ1-1, with TRBD1 matching 7 bases. The CDR3 covers 19 residues. CDR1 LNHNV and CDR2 YYDKDF come from the germline V gene (reference sequence). The ends lost 8 bases at V and 1 base at J; junction bases unmatched: 22. CDR3 in amino acids: CATEPGTVFLPGRNTEAFF. The CDR3 nucleotides read TGTGCCACCGAACCCGGGACAGTCTTCCTCCCTGGGAGGAACACTGAAGCTTTCTTT.

The chain employs TRBV7-3 and TRBJ2-1, with no clear D. The length of the CDR3 is 13 residues. CDR1 and CDR2 from the germline V gene are SGHTA and FQGTGA. Trimming removed 3 bases from V and 10 bases from J, with 13 bases in between. The CDR3 DNA sequence: TGTGCCAGCAGCTTCACTCCCCTAAGCGAGCAGTTCTTC. Translated, it gives CASSFTPLSEQFF.

The chain recombines TRBV28 with TRBJ2-5; weak D call: TRBD2 (6 bases). This CDR3 region has 16 residues. V shed 7 bases and J shed 1 base, with 19 bases lying between them. The germline gives CDR1 MDHEN, CDR2 SYDVKM. The CDR3, as DNA: TGTGCCAGCATGGACCCTCGGGAGACGGTCCAAGAGACCCAGTACTTC. This gives the protein CASMDPRETVQETQYF.

This chain joins TRBV29-1 and TRBJ2-7; D may be TRBD1 or TRBD2 (5 bases each). V dropped 1 base and J dropped 3 bases, with 10 bases sitting between them. The germline V gene encodes CDR1 SQVTM and CDR2 ANQGSEA. This CDR3 has 13 residues. Written as DNA, the CDR3 is TGCAGCGTTGAAGGGGACGGTTACTACGAGCAGTACTTC. Translated, it gives CSVEGDGYYEQYF.

V gene TRBV5-4 combines with J gene TRBJ2-6; D uncertain. From germline, CDR1 is SGHNT and CDR2 YYREEE (reference sequence). The ends were cut back, 0 bases at V and 0 bases at J, with 7 bases in the middle. This CDR3 has 16 residues. This chain's CDR3 is CASSLAHTSGANVLTF. DNA of the CDR3: TGTGCCAGCAGCTTGGCCCATACCTCTGGGGCCAACGTCCTGACTTTC.

This clone was detected only once. This rearrangement joins TRBV5-1 to TRBJ1-2; D call uncertain. The V gene's germline CDR1 is SGHRS and CDR2 YFSETQ. CDR3 size: 15 residues. The germline V and J ends were trimmed by 0 bases and 6 bases, with 15 bases remaining between them. CDR3: CASSLEALQLHGYTF. The DNA for the CDR3 is TGCGCCAGCAGCTTGGAGGCATTGCAGCTCCATGGCTACACCTTC.

In the case of this clone: Other DNA sequences in the same sample also yield this CDR3. CDR3 protein: CAWSVQGQPQHF. The CDR3, as DNA: TGTGCCTGGAGTGTGCAGGGTCAGCCCCAGCATTTT. V gene TRBV30 combines with J gene TRBJ1-5; D might be TRBD1 (5 bases). V lost 0 bases, J lost 6 bases, and 6 bases lay in between. The germline V gene has CDR1 GTSNPN and CDR2 SVGIG (reference sequence). This CDR3 contains 12 residues.

The chain couples TRBV7-9 to TRBJ1-1, with D perhaps matching TRBD1 (6 bases). The CDR3 consists of 14 residues. Germline CDR1 reads SEHNR; CDR2 reads FQNEAQ (reference sequence). Trimming took off 5 bases at V and 0 bases at J, with 10 bases between the two ends. CDR3 sequence (DNA): TGTGCCAGCAGCCTGGGACACTTGAACACTGAAGCTTTCTTT. Protein: CASSLGHLNTEAFF.

V gene TRBV10-3 combines with J gene TRBJ2-3; 7 bases fit TRBD1. V shed 2 bases, J shed 3 bases, and the junction held 5 bases outside the gene matches. The CDR3 covers 15 residues. In germline, CDR1 is ENHRY, CDR2 SYGVKD. The CDR3 sequence: CAISEQGVKTDTQYF. The CDR3 bases are TGTGCCATCAGTGAGCAGGGGGTAAAAACAGATACGCAGTATTTT.

The chain uses TRBV7-9 and TRBJ1-3, with 8 bases matching TRBD1. CDR3 length: 15 residues. Trimming took 6 bases from V and 4 from J; bases not matched to a gene: 8. Germline V gene sequence: CDR1 SEHNR, CDR2 FQNEAQ (reference sequence). The CDR3 loop reads CASRRGWTGGNTIYF. The CDR3 nucleotides are TGTGCCAGCAGGCGTGGTTGGACAGGGGGAAACACCATATATTTT.

This clone came up once. The CDR3 region has the DNA TGCAGCGTTGCGCCGTGGACAGGGACCGAGTCCGAGCAGTACTTC. It encodes CSVAPWTGTESEQYF. The gene calls are TRBV29-1 and TRBJ2-7; 8 bases fit TRBD1. CDR3 size: 15 residues. V shed 4 bases and J 6 bases; nucleotides not matched to a gene: 14. CDR1 and CDR2 (germline): SQVTM, ANQGSEA.

The gene calls are TRBV27 and TRBJ1-1, with D possibly being TRBD1 (5 bases). The CDR3 has 17 amino acids. Germline V gene sequence: CDR1 MNHEY, CDR2 SMNVEV (reference sequence). Trimming cost V 3 bases and J 0 bases, with 17 bases left between them. The chain's CDR3 is CASSFGWRGGLNTEAFF. CDR3 nucleotide sequence: TGTGCCAGCAGTTTTGGGTGGCGCGGGGGGTTGAACACTGAAGCTTTCTTT.

V gene TRBV6-5 combines with J gene TRBJ2-7; the D is unclear. Trimming left V 5 bases short and J 0 bases short, with 14 bases between. CDR3 length: 15 amino acids. Germline-derived CDR1 and CDR2 are MNHEY and SVGAGI. CDR3 sequence reads: CASSPRHKLSYEQYF. The CDR3 DNA follows: TGTGCCAGCAGTCCGAGGCACAAGCTCTCCTACGAGCAGTACTTC.

This sequence joins TRBV7-9 and TRBJ1-2; a possible D gene is TRBD1 (5 bases). This CDR3 region has 11 residues. Germline CDR1 reads SEHNR; CDR2 reads FQNEAQ (reference sequence). Trimming left V 3 bases short and J 8 bases short, with 7 bases between. The CDR3 DNA reads TGTGCCAGCAGCTTTGGGGGGGGCTACACCTTC. Residues: CASSFGGGYTF.

The chain couples TRBV18 to TRBJ2-6, with 8 bases fitting TRBD1. V shed 3 bases, J shed 3 bases, and the junction held 10 bases outside the gene matches. The V gene's germline CDR1 is KGHSH and CDR2 LQKENI. This CDR3 contains 18 residues. The DNA for the CDR3 is TGTGCCAGCTCACCGAAGGACAGGGCCTATGGTGGGGCCAACGTCCTGACTTTC. It codes for CASSPKDRAYGGANVLTF.

This sequence joins TRBV28 and TRBJ1-2, with TRBD1 matching over 8 bases. V dropped 4 bases and J dropped 2; count of bases not matched to a gene: 6. The CDR3 has 15 amino acids. Germline CDR1 MDHEN, CDR2 SYDVKM. The DNA for the CDR3 is TGTGCCAGCAGTTCTAGACAGGGGATGAACTATGGCTACACCTTC. As protein: CASSSRQGMNYGYTF.

The rearrangement joins TRBV5-1 to TRBJ2-1, with D unresolved. The CDR3 consists of 13 residues. Trimming shortened V by 0 bases and J by 9 bases, and 10 bases separated the two germline ends. In germline, CDR1 is SGHRS, CDR2 YFSETQ. Here the CDR3 DNA reads TGCGCCAGCAGCTTGGAAGGACCTGGTGAGCAGTTCTTC. Protein sequence: CASSLEGPGEQFF.

V and J are TRBV29-1 and TRBJ2-5; TRBD1 matches at 8 bases. CDR3 length: 14 residues. Looked up from germline, CDR1 is SQVTM and CDR2 is ANQGSEA. J was trimmed by 0 bases and V by 6 bases; bases with no gene match: 6. CDR3 coding DNA: TGCAGCGTAGTAAGACAGGGGAACCAAGAGACCCAGTACTTC. Its protein product is CSVVRQGNQETQYF.

CDR3 sequence (DNA): TGTGCCGGGACAGGGAATTCCAATCAGCCCCAGCATTTT. This encodes CAGTGNSNQPQHF. This chain links TRBV9 with TRBJ1-5; 9 nucleotides agree with TRBD1. The CDR3 extends over 13 amino acids. The germline CDR1 and CDR2 sequences are SGDLS and YYNGEE. After removal of 10 bases from V and 3 bases from J, the junction contained 5 bases not matched to a gene.

The table lists this clone with a count of one. This rearrangement joins TRBV6-1 to TRBJ1-1; D is undetermined. The CDR3 sequence is 14 residues long. The germline gives CDR1 MNHNS, CDR2 SASEGT. V was clipped by 3 bases and J by 0 bases, with 8 bases between them. The CDR3 nucleotides read TGTGCCAGCAGTGACCGGGCGATGAACACTGAAGCTTTCTTT. Its protein product is CASSDRAMNTEAFF.

The V and J genes are TRBV5-4 and TRBJ2-7; 11 nucleotides match TRBD2. The trim removed 0 bases at V and 2 bases at J, leaving 7 bases unmatched. The germline V gene has CDR1 SGHNT and CDR2 YYREEE (reference sequence). The CDR3 totals 17 residues. This CDR3 reads CASSLALTSGNPYEQYF. CDR3 nucleotides: TGTGCCAGCAGCTTGGCCCTGACTAGCGGGAATCCCTACGAGCAGTACTTC.

The J gene is TRBJ2-5, the V gene TRBV15; D gene uncertain. Trimming pared 0 bases from V and 2 bases from J, leaving 4 bases between. CDR1 and CDR2 (germline): LNHNV, YYDKDF (reference sequence). This CDR3 has 13 amino acids. CDR3 sequence reads: CATSRDAQETQYF. The CDR3 region has the DNA TGTGCCACCAGCAGAGATGCACAAGAGACCCAGTACTTC.

The V call is TRBV7-2, the J call TRBJ2-3; TRBD2 might be the D (6 bases). V gave up 0 bases and J gave up 2 bases, with 15 bases separating them. The V gene's germline CDR1 is SGHTA and CDR2 FQGNSA. This CDR3 contains 17 residues. The chain's CDR3 is CASSLARVLAATDTQYF. CDR3 nucleotides: TGTGCCAGCAGCTTAGCGAGGGTACTAGCAGCCACAGATACGCAGTATTTT.

V usage is TRBV6-1 and J usage is TRBJ1-5; 8 bases match TRBD1. The CDR3 extends over 16 amino acids. Germline CDR1 and CDR2: MNHNS and SASEGT. V was pared by 2 bases and J by 2 bases, with 5 bases of the junction left unmatched. In DNA form, the CDR3 reads TGTGCCAGCAGTGAAAGGACAGGGTGGGGCAATCAGCCCCAGCATTTT. This codes for CASSERTGWGNQPQHF.